This T cell receptor (beta chain) is drawn from a study of T cell responses to AZD1222 COVID-19 vaccine. Clones were sequenced by immunoSEQ multiplex PCR, and TCRdb holds only the in-frame ones, with some missing. The sample includes about 150,000 clones, about 89% of them seen just once. The study, taken as a whole, reports: Variant regions that are unmutated are reportedly the target of nearly half of spike-specific TCRs. The study found Spike-specific TCR breadth and depth rose after two AZD1222 doses.

CDR3 length: 13 amino acids. Trimming left V 0 bases short and J 2 bases short, with 4 bases between. CDR1 is SGDLS and CDR2 is YYNGEE in the germline V gene. To note about this clone: What it binds is not known.

Specimen: peripheral blood, collected 28 days after the second AZD1222 dose. This chain connects TRBV9 to TRBJ2-3; no reliable D call. The receptor comes from an adult who received the AZD1222 COVID-19 vaccine. The CDR3 nucleotides are TGTGCCAGCAGCGTAGGGCTCACAGATACGCAGTATTTT. Protein sequence: CASSVGLTDTQYF.